This T cell receptor beta chain derives from a study of early T cells in non-severe SARS-CoV-2 infection. TCRdb reprocessed the 5' RACE reads with MiXCR, giving one entry per CDR3 protein. The sample has under 85,000 distinct CDR3 sequences, about an eighth seen once. Trimming cost V 3 bases and J 2 bases; bases outside gene matches: 4. Germline CDR1 and CDR2: SGHDN and FVKESK. The CDR3 is 15 amino acids. J is TRBJ2-7 and V is TRBV14, with TRBD1 matching over 10 bases. This sequence was found in an adult who was a healthcare worker with PCR-confirmed SARS-CoV-2 infection or an uninfected control (not recorded which). The sequencing sample was made of whole blood. The CDR3 spells CASSQGQGITYEQYF. DNA for the CDR3: TGTGCCAGCAGCCAGGGACAGGGGATTACCTACGAGCAGTACTTC.